This note documents a single T cell receptor (beta chain) sequence. Its specificity is not known. CDR1 and CDR2 (germline): MNHEY, SMNVEV (reference sequence). This CDR3 region has 15 residues. Trimming removed 2 bases from V and 2 bases from J, with 11 bases in between. From the reads, TCRdb called clonotypes with MiXCR, one entry per CDR3 protein. This sample has about 920,000 distinct CDR3 sequences, with about 33% found just once. This entry is derived from a study of T cell repertoires in cytomegalovirus infection. Background on the study: Indications came from public TCR beta signatures; they pointed to CMV infection and to a matching HLA type.

Whole-study results and caveats: Public TCR beta family frequency separated CMV-and-HLA carriers, including in an independent cohort. Dominant in the ex vivo response were TCR beta clonotypes restricted by HLA-C and specific for CMV.

The chain employs TRBV27 and TRBJ2-3, with D possibly being TRBD1 (5 bases). The sequence came from a human donor in good health (CMV status not recorded). Some clones in this sample may be carry-over from other donors' samples. The specimen was cultured CD8+ T cells from PBMCs, collected from culture after CMV antigen stimulation. The CDR3 nucleotides read TGTGCCAGCAGTTTAGCCCCAGGGTACACAGATACGCAGTATTTT. It yields the protein CASSLAPGYTDTQYF.